The 17 T cell receptor beta chains presented below share a single source sample, sequenced in a study of OX40 agonist ivuxolimab in advanced cancers. Library generation was performed with the immunoSEQ multiplex PCR assay. The source is immuneACCESS, and TCRdb retained only in-frame sequences with V and J called. Part of the clones is not carried over; for the studies checked, unresolved V genes explain less than half of this, and the remainder is unexplained. The sample table holds 53,000 or so clones, of which 80% to 85% were seen once. Of the sample, 4.6% is held by the ten largest clones. Specimen: CD4+ or CD8+ T cells sorted from blood, collected in a trial of the OX40 agonist ivuxolimab. These receptors were taken from an adult with an advanced solid tumor such as melanoma, head and neck, liver or kidney cancer.

This sequence joins TRBV14 and TRBJ2-1, with D possibly being TRBD1 or TRBD2 (5 bases each). The CDR3 has 14 residues. The ends were cut back, 4 bases at V and 7 bases at J, with 14 bases in the middle. Germline V gene sequence: CDR1 SGHDN, CDR2 FVKESK. CDR3 coding DNA: TGTGCCAGCAGCCCTCGTGGGGGTTCTAATGAGCAGTTCTTC. It is translated as CASSPRGGSNEQFF. Full variable domain (outside the CDR3, taken from reference TRBV14 and TRBJ2-1): EAGVTQFPSHSVIEKGQTVTLRCDPISGHDNLYWYRRVMGKEIKFLLHFVKESKQDESGMPNNRFLAERTGGTYSTLKVQPAELEDSGVYFCASSPRGGSNEQFFGPGTRLTVL.

V and J are TRBV2 and TRBJ2-2; D is undetermined. Germline V gene sequence: CDR1 SNHLY, CDR2 FYNNEI. This CDR3 contains 15 residues. V lost 4 bases to trimming and J lost 0 bases, with 9 bases between them. CDR3 sequence: CASSALSTNTGELFF. CDR3 sequence (DNA): TGTGCCAGCAGTGCCCTATCCACGAACACCGGGGAGCTGTTTTTT.

This chain joins TRBV29-1 and TRBJ2-5; D gene ambiguous. Looked up from germline, CDR1 is SQVTM and CDR2 is ANQGSEA. With 5 bases removed from V and 1 base from J, the gap between germline ends came to 14 bases. The CDR3 consists of 14 residues. DNA of the CDR3: TGCAGCGTTACAGTGAATCTCGGCCAAGAGACCCAGTACTTC. This gives the protein CSVTVNLGQETQYF.

The rearrangement links TRBV6-1 to TRBJ2-7; D is unclear. Germline loops: CDR1 MNHNS, CDR2 SASEGT. With 4 bases removed from V and 4 bases from J, the gap between germline ends came to 5 bases. The CDR3 covers 11 residues. CDR3: CASSGLYEQYF. As DNA, the CDR3 is TGTGCCAGCAGTGGGTTGTACGAGCAGTACTTC.

The V gene is TRBV5-1, the J gene TRBJ2-3; a possible D gene is TRBD2 (5 bases). The germline CDR1 and CDR2 sequences are SGHRS and YFSETQ. The CDR3 consists of 15 residues. V lost 3 bases, J lost 6 bases, and 17 bases lay in between. For the CDR3, the DNA is TGCGCCAGCAGCTCCTTAGGCTTTAGCGCGGATACGCAGTATTTT. Residues: CASSSLGFSADTQYF.

The chain joins TRBV28 to TRBJ1-1, with a possible D match to TRBD1 (6 bases). Germline CDR1 and CDR2: MDHEN and SYDVKM. The CDR3 is 16 residues long. Between the trimmed V and J ends, which lost 5 bases and 2 bases, there was a span of 18 bases. The CDR3 protein is CASSTRQVSYNTEAFF. CDR3 sequence (DNA): TGTGCCAGCAGTACCCGACAGGTCTCCTACAACACTGAAGCTTTCTTT.

The V gene is TRBV11-2, the J gene TRBJ2-7, with TRBD2 matching 12 bases. CDR1 and CDR2 from the germline V gene are SGHAT and FQNNGV. V dropped 1 base and J dropped 6; count of bases not matched to a gene: 7. The length of the CDR3 is 16 residues. In nucleotides, the CDR3 is TGTGCCAGCAGCTTAGGGCGAGGACTAGCGGGATCCGAGCAGTACTTC. Translation gives CASSLGRGLAGSEQYF.

This chain joins TRBV27 and TRBJ2-3; D remains ambiguous. The CDR3 is made up of 13 amino acids. V dropped 3 bases and J dropped 3 bases, with 7 bases sitting between them. Germline assignment: CDR1 MNHEY and CDR2 SMNVEV (reference sequence). CDR3 bases: TGTGCCAGCAGTTTTTATAGGACAGATACGCAGTATTTT. It translates to CASSFYRTDTQYF.

V is TRBV23-1 and J is TRBJ1-3; TRBD1 matches at 8 bases. TRBV23-1 is assigned to the ORF class and has an uncertain function. CDR3 size: 15 residues. Trimming removed 0 bases from V and 7 bases from J; junction bases left unmatched: 5. The CDR3 loop is CASSQSTDRENTIYF. The CDR3 DNA reads as TGCGCCAGCAGTCAATCAACGGACAGGGAGAACACCATATATTTT.

This clone came up a few times. The CDR3 spells CASSLSTGFAETQYF. The CDR3 bases are TGTGCCAGCAGTTTATCGACAGGGTTTGCTGAGACCCAGTACTTC. This rearrangement joins TRBV28 to TRBJ2-5; 7 bases align to TRBD1. Germline V lookup: CDR1 MDHEN, CDR2 SYDVKM. Unmatched junction bases numbered 7, after V lost 1 base and J lost 5 bases. CDR3 length: 15 residues.

The rearrangement links TRBV18 to TRBJ2-5, with D possibly matching TRBD1 (5 bases). The CDR3 has 15 residues. Trimming cost V 2 bases and J 1 base, with 11 bases left between them. CDR1 is KGHSH, CDR2 LQKENI, per germline. The CDR3, as DNA: TGTGCCAGCTCACCATCGGCCAGGGCCCAAGAGACCCAGTACTTC. Its protein is CASSPSARAQETQYF.

The chain combines TRBV19 with TRBJ1-3; the D gene is possibly TRBD1 (6 bases). Germline CDR1 is LNHDA and CDR2 is SQIVND (reference sequence). Trimming left V 2 bases short and J 0 bases short, with 14 bases between. This CDR3 region has 17 residues. The CDR3 nucleotides read TGTGCCAGTAGTATATACGGGACAATCGCCTCTGGAAACACCATATATTTT. Amino acid sequence: CASSIYGTIASGNTIYF.

The chain recombines TRBV11-2 with TRBJ2-7; the D is unclear. The CDR3 loop spans 11 amino acids. Germline V lookup: CDR1 SGHAT, CDR2 FQNNGV. The V end lost 1 base, the J end lost 6 bases, and 4 bases lay between the germline ends. CDR3 loop: CASSLGLEQYF. The CDR3 DNA reads as TGTGCCAGCAGCTTAGGCCTCGAGCAGTACTTC.

This clone was detected once. V and J are TRBV9 and TRBJ1-4; D is unresolved. Germline CDR1 SGDLS, CDR2 YYNGEE. Trimming stripped 0 bases from V and 1 base from J, with 7 bases between. CDR3 length: 15 amino acids. The CDR3, as DNA: TGTGCCAGCAGCGTAGGTGCAGGAACTAATGAAAAACTGTTTTTT. This gives the protein CASSVGAGTNEKLFF.

The V and J genes are TRBV4-1 and TRBJ2-7, with TRBD1 identical over 7 bases. The V and J ends lost 0 bases and 7 bases, in that order; junction bases with no gene match: 0. CDR1 and CDR2 (germline): MGHRA, YSYEKL. The CDR3 consists of 12 residues. CDR3 amino acids: CASSQDRGEQYF. The CDR3 DNA follows: TGCGCCAGCAGCCAAGACAGGGGGGAGCAGTACTTC.

V and J are TRBV10-1 and TRBJ2-1; 9 bases agree with TRBD2. Germline V gives CDR1 WNHNN, CDR2 SYGVQD (reference sequence). With V trimmed by 5 bases and J by 0 bases, 8 bases remained unmatched. The CDR3 spans 17 residues. The CDR3 DNA follows: TGCGCCAGCAGTTTAGCGGGAGTTGTCAGCTCCTACAATGAGCAGTTCTTC. This sequence encodes CASSLAGVVSSYNEQFF.

V gene TRBV19 combines with J gene TRBJ2-1; 9 bases line up with TRBD2. V was pared by 5 bases and J by 0 bases, with 5 bases of the junction left unmatched. The CDR3 totals 16 residues. In germline, CDR1 is LNHDA, CDR2 SQIVND (reference sequence). Written as DNA, the CDR3 is TGTGCCAGTAGTCGAGCGGGGGGAAGCTCCTACAATGAGCAGTTCTTC. This translates into CASSRAGGSSYNEQFF.